Following are 27 T cell receptor beta chains from one sample sequenced in a study of blood T cell repertoires in COVID-19. Using immunoSEQ multiplex PCR, the repertoire was profiled, and TCRdb retains in-frame clones only, with some absent. The sample consists of 150,000 or so clones, 80% to 85% of them appearing once. Sequencing was carried out using peripheral blood. These receptors were taken from a woman aged 55-75 years with acute or convalescent COVID-19.

The chain recombines TRBV19 with TRBJ1-5; maybe TRBD1 (6 bases). Germline V gene lookup returns CDR1 LNHDA and CDR2 SQIVND (reference sequence). The V gene lost 3 bases and the J gene lost 6 bases, with 12 bases spanning the gap. This CDR3 has 14 residues. The CDR3 sequence: CASSILGGPQPQHF. The CDR3 DNA is TGTGCCAGTAGTATTCTAGGGGGTCCTCAGCCCCAGCATTTT.

CDR3 amino acids: CASSLGAGGFSYEQYF. The CDR3 nucleotides are TGTGCCAGCAGCTTAGGCGCAGGGGGTTTCTCCTACGAGCAGTACTTC. The chain links TRBV7-9 to TRBJ2-7; 7 bases align to TRBD1. J was trimmed by 0 bases and V by 1 base; bases with no gene match: 6. This CDR3 is built from 16 residues. Germline V gene lookup returns CDR1 SEHNR and CDR2 FQNEAQ (reference sequence).

The chain recombines TRBV5-1 with TRBJ2-7; D might be TRBD1 (5 bases). CDR1 and CDR2 from the germline V gene are SGHRS and YFSETQ. The CDR3 is 13 residues long. The V gene lost 2 bases and the J gene lost 6 bases, with 12 bases spanning the gap. CDR3 loop: CASSLGQDIEQYF. In nucleotides, the CDR3 is TGCGCCAGCAGCTTAGGGCAGGACATCGAGCAGTACTTC.

This clone has just one count. The chain recombines TRBV7-3 with TRBJ2-1; possible D gene TRBD2, 5 bases. This CDR3 is 17 amino acids long. The germline gives CDR1 SGHTA, CDR2 FQGTGA. V shed 4 bases and J shed 0 bases, with 16 bases lying between them. Written as DNA, the CDR3 is TGTGCCAGCAGCTCCCTAGCTGGTAGGAGCTCCTACAATGAGCAGTTCTTC. Its translation is CASSSLAGRSSYNEQFF.

The genes are TRBV18 and TRBJ2-7, with 11 positions matching TRBD2. The V gene's germline CDR1 is KGHSH and CDR2 LQKENI. The CDR3 consists of 14 residues. The V and J ends lost 7 bases and 5 bases, in that order; junction bases with no gene match: 7. The CDR3 region has the DNA TGTGCCAGCTTGGTAGCGGGAGGGCAGAACGAGCAGTACTTC. It specifies CASLVAGGQNEQYF.

This chain links TRBV25-1 with TRBJ2-5; D might be TRBD1 (6 bases). Trimming left V 1 base short and J 2 bases short, with 14 bases between. The CDR3 runs 16 residues. Germline V CDR1 and CDR2: MGHDK, SYGVNS. The CDR3 spells CASSESTWDMQETQYF. The CDR3 DNA follows: TGTGCCAGCAGTGAATCGACATGGGACATGCAAGAGACCCAGTACTTC. Full variable domain (outside the CDR3, taken from reference TRBV25-1 and TRBJ2-5): EADIYQTPRYLVIGTGKKITLECSQTMGHDKMYWYQQDPGMELHLIHYSYGVNSTEKGDLSSESTVSRIRTEHFPLTLESARPSHTSQYLCASSESTWDMQETQYFGPGTRLLVL.

The genes are TRBV2 and TRBJ1-6; no clear D gene. Trimming cost V 0 bases and J 7 bases, with 7 bases left between them. The CDR3 spans 14 residues. The V gene's germline CDR1 is SNHLY and CDR2 FYNNEI. CDR3 DNA: TGTGCCAGCAGTGAAGCCTCGTTGAATTCACCCCTCCACTTT. Residues: CASSEASLNSPLHF.

This clone was detected a few times. This sequence joins TRBV11-3 and TRBJ2-3; tentative D call: TRBD2 (6 bases). This CDR3 is 14 amino acids long. Trimming shortened V by 5 bases and J by 2 bases, and 11 bases separated the two germline ends. CDR1 and CDR2 (germline): SGHNT, YENEEA. The CDR3 here is CASSRGLNTDTQYF. The CDR3 DNA reads as TGTGCCAGCAGCCGGGGACTGAACACAGATACGCAGTATTTT.

The J gene is TRBJ2-7, the V gene TRBV2, with 8 nucleotides matching TRBD1. The trim removed 7 bases at V and 1 base at J, leaving 6 bases unmatched. Germline values: CDR1 SNHLY, CDR2 FYNNEI. The CDR3 is 14 amino acids. The CDR3 DNA follows: TGTGCCAGCACCGGGACAGGACTTTCCTACGAGCAGTACTTC. Translation gives CASTGTGLSYEQYF.

This clone was detected a few times. This chain uses TRBV7-9 with TRBJ1-3; D is unclear. The CDR3 loop spans 14 amino acids. The V and J ends lost 11 bases and 3 bases respectively, with 17 bases between them. The germline V gene encodes CDR1 SEHNR and CDR2 FQNEAQ (reference sequence). The CDR3 DNA reads as TGTGCCGTTTCACATCGGAGGCTTGGAAACACCATATATTTT. This translates into CAVSHRRLGNTIYF. Using reference TRBV7-9 and TRBJ1-3 for the parts outside the CDR3, the full variable domain is DTGVSQNPRHKITKRGQNVTFRCDPISEHNRLYWYRQTLGQGPEFLTYFQNEAQLEKSRLLSDRFSAERPKGSFSTLEIQRTEQGDSAMYLCAVSHRRLGNTIYFGEGSWLTVV.

The chain couples TRBV7-2 to TRBJ1-2, with TRBD1 matching 9 bases. The germline V gene has CDR1 SGHTA and CDR2 FQGNSA. The CDR3 loop spans 16 amino acids. Losses at the gene ends were 1 base for V and 0 bases for J; bases not matched to a gene: 3. The CDR3 nucleotides are TGTGCCAGCAGCTTAGGGGGGACAGGGTCTAACTATGGCTACACCTTC. Protein product: CASSLGGTGSNYGYTF.

CDR3: CASSLRGMENTQYF. CDR3 DNA sequence: TGTGCCAGCAGCCTCAGGGGAATGGAAAATACGCAGTATTTT. This chain joins TRBV28 and TRBJ2-3, with a weak D call TRBD1 (6 bases). The CDR3 runs to 14 residues. Germline lookup yields CDR1 MDHEN and CDR2 SYDVKM. The germline V and J ends were trimmed by 6 bases and 7 bases, with 17 bases remaining between them.

The V gene is TRBV28, the J gene TRBJ2-3; a weak D match, TRBD1 (5 bases). This CDR3 region has 14 residues. CDR1 and CDR2 from the germline V gene are MDHEN and SYDVKM. V was trimmed by 3 bases and J by 4 bases, leaving 11 bases between them. CDR3 sequence reads: CASSFIQGPDTQYF. CDR3 DNA: TGTGCCAGCAGTTTTATCCAGGGCCCAGATACGCAGTATTTT.

The chain employs TRBV2 and TRBJ1-1; 10 bases align to TRBD1. V shed 8 bases, J shed 4 bases, and the junction held 4 bases outside the gene matches. The CDR3 runs 13 residues. Germline V gives CDR1 SNHLY, CDR2 FYNNEI. CDR3 sequence reads: CASYRTGGTEAFF. Here the CDR3 DNA reads TGTGCCAGCTATCGGACAGGGGGCACTGAAGCTTTCTTT.

CDR3 in amino acids: CASRPGYSSGNTIYF. CDR3 in DNA: TGTGCCAGCAGGCCCGGTTACAGCTCTGGAAACACCATATATTTT. The V and J genes are TRBV28 and TRBJ1-3, with D unresolved. The CDR3 has 15 amino acids. Germline V gives CDR1 MDHEN, CDR2 SYDVKM. The ends were cut back, 6 bases at V and 0 bases at J, with 12 bases in the middle. Full variable domain (missing parts from reference TRBV28 and TRBJ1-3): DVKVTQSSRYLVKRTGEKVFLECVQDMDHENMFWYRQDPGLGLRLIYFSYDVKMKEKGDIPEGYSVSREKKERFSLILESASTNQTSMYLCASRPGYSSGNTIYFGEGSWLTVV.

V is TRBV5-4 and J is TRBJ2-1, with TRBD2 matching 12 bases. After removal of 4 bases from V and 8 bases from J, the junction contained 10 bases not matched to a gene. Germline V CDR1 and CDR2: SGHNT, YYREEE (reference sequence). The CDR3 runs to 16 residues. The DNA for the CDR3 is TGTGCCAGCAGCAATGGACTAGCGGGGCGTTCGGATGAGCAGTTCTTC. Translation: CASSNGLAGRSDEQFF. Using reference TRBV5-4 and TRBJ2-1 for the parts outside the CDR3, the full variable domain is ETGVTQSPTHLIKTRGQQVTLRCSSQSGHNTVSWYQQALGQGPQFIFQYYREEENGRGNFPPRFSGLQFPNYSSELNVNALELDDSALYLCASSNGLAGRSDEQFFGPGTRLTVL.

The chain uses TRBV5-1 and TRBJ1-1, with TRBD1 matching 7 bases. CDR3 length: 14 amino acids. Germline values: CDR1 SGHRS, CDR2 YFSETQ. Trimming cost V 1 base and J 5 bases; bases outside gene matches: 5. The CDR3 DNA follows: TGCGCCAGCAGCTTGACAGGGGTTGGGACTGAAGCTTTCTTT. Translating it yields CASSLTGVGTEAFF.

The CDR3 protein is CASRGKTQYF. CDR3 coding DNA: TGTGCCAGCCGGGGGAAAACGCAGTATTTT. The chain is built from TRBV12-3 or TRBV12-4 and TRBJ2-3; weak D call: TRBD2 (6 bases). Trimming removed 8 bases from V and 9 bases from J, with 9 bases in between. The CDR3 contains 10 residues.

The chain couples TRBV6-1 to TRBJ1-5, with D tentatively TRBD1 (5 bases). CDR1 and CDR2 from the germline V gene are MNHNS and SASEGT. This CDR3 comprises 15 residues. Trimming took 3 bases from V and 3 from J, leaving 12 bases between them. CDR3 nucleotides: TGTGCCAGCAGTGAGGTGGGGCAGGACAATCAGCCCCAGCATTTT. Protein sequence: CASSEVGQDNQPQHF.

This rearrangement joins TRBV12-3 or TRBV12-4 to TRBJ2-2, with D unclear. Trimming pared 6 bases from V and 5 bases from J, leaving 10 bases between. CDR3 length: 13 residues. The CDR3 region has the DNA TGTGCCAGCAGCCTTGTGAGGACCGGGGAGCTGTTTTTT. Translated, it gives CASSLVRTGELFF.

The genes are TRBV19 and TRBJ2-2, with 7 bases aligning to TRBD2. The CDR3 loop spans 15 amino acids. Germline V gene data show CDR1 as LNHDA and CDR2 as SQIVND (reference sequence). After removal of 6 bases from V and 6 bases from J, the junction contained 10 bases not matched to a gene. The CDR3 region is CASRRRESRPGELFF. CDR3 nucleotide sequence: TGTGCCAGTAGGAGGCGGGAGAGTCGCCCCGGGGAGCTGTTTTTT.

The rearrangement links TRBV7-9 to TRBJ1-1; D possibly corresponds to TRBD1 (5 bases). V gave up 4 bases and J gave up 11 bases, with 11 bases separating them. The CDR3 has 11 residues. Germline V CDR1 and CDR2: SEHNR, FQNEAQ (reference sequence). The CDR3 loop reads CASSSLGAAFF. CDR3 nucleotide sequence: TGTGCCAGCAGCTCCCTAGGGGCCGCTTTCTTT.

This clone was found a few times. The chain employs TRBV19 and TRBJ1-2, with a possible D match to TRBD1 (6 bases). This CDR3 is built from 15 residues. V lost 4 bases and J lost 7, with 19 bases in between. Germline V CDR1 and CDR2: LNHDA, SQIVND (reference sequence). CDR3 protein: CASSTQGFVRGGYTF. CDR3 DNA: TGTGCCAGTAGTACACAGGGTTTTGTGCGAGGTGGCTACACCTTC.

The chain combines TRBV28 with TRBJ2-3, with a tentative D call TRBD1 (5 bases). V was clipped by 6 bases and J by 0 bases, with 16 bases between them. From germline, CDR1 is MDHEN and CDR2 SYDVKM. This CDR3 contains 16 residues. CDR3 sequence (DNA): TGTGCCAGCAGCCCATTTGCAGGGTTGAGCACAGATACGCAGTATTTT. It codes for CASSPFAGLSTDTQYF.

The chain carries TRBV29-1 and TRBJ2-1, with TRBD2 matching 12 bases. This CDR3 is 17 amino acids long. Germline CDR1 and CDR2: SQVTM and ANQGSEA. Unmatched junction bases numbered 16, after V lost 5 bases and J lost 8 bases. The chain's CDR3 is CSVRGLAGFHSTDEQFF. The CDR3 DNA reads as TGCAGCGTTAGAGGACTAGCGGGATTTCATTCTACGGATGAGCAGTTCTTC.

This sequence joins TRBV28 and TRBJ2-7; TRBD1 agrees at 8 bases. CDR3 size: 14 residues. The V gene's germline CDR1 is MDHEN and CDR2 SYDVKM. With V trimmed by 7 bases and J by 0 bases, 5 bases remained unmatched. The CDR3 DNA reads as TGTGCCAGCACTCGGACAGGGAGCTCCTACGAGCAGTACTTC. Residues: CASTRTGSSYEQYF.

The chain links TRBV9 to TRBJ2-7, with TRBD1 matching 8 bases. In germline, CDR1 is SGDLS, CDR2 YYNGEE. The CDR3 totals 16 residues. The ends lost 3 bases at V and 2 bases at J; junction bases unmatched: 10. CDR3 residues: CASSDPGGLTPYEQYF. For the CDR3, the DNA is TGTGCCAGCAGCGATCCAGGGGGCCTGACACCCTACGAGCAGTACTTC.